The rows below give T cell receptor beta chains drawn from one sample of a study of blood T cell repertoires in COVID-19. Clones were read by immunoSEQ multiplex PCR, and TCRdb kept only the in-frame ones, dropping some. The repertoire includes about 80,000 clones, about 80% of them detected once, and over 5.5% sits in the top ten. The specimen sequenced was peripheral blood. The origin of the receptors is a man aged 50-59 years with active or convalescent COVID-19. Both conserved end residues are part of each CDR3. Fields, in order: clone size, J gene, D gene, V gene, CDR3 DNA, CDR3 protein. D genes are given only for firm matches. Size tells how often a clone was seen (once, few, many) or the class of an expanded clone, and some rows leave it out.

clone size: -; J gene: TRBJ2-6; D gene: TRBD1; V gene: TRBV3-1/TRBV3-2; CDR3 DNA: TGTGCCAGCAGCCAAGTGGGACAGTCCTTCTCTGGGGCCAACGTCCTGACTTTC; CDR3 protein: CASSQVGQSFSGANVLTF
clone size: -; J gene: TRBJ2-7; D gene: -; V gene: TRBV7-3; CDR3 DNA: TGTGCCAGCAGCCCTAGGGCGGGATCCTACGAGCAGTACTTC; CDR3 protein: CASSPRAGSYEQYF
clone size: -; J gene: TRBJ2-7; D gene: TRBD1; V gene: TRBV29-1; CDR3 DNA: TGCAGCGTTGGGTGGTGGACAGGGATGAGTGAGCAGTACTTC; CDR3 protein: CSVGWWTGMSEQYF
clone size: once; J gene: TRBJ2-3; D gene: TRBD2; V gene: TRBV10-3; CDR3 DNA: TGTGCCGCGGCCCCAGCGGGGGGGAGCACAGATACGCAGTATTTT; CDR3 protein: CAAAPAGGSTDTQYF
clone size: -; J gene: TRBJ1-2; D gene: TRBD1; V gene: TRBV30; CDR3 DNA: TGTGCCTGGAAGGACAGGGTGGATGGCTACACCTTC; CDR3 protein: CAWKDRVDGYTF
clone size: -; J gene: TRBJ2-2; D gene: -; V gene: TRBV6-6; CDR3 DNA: TGTGCCAGCAGTCCCGGATCGGGGGACAGCGGCGGGACCGGGGAGCTGTTTTTT; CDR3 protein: CASSPGSGDSGGTGELFF
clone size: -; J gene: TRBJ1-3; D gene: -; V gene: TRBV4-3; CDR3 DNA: TGCGCCAGCAGCCAAGGGCAGGGCATCTCTGGAAACACCATATATTTT; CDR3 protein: CASSQGQGISGNTIYF
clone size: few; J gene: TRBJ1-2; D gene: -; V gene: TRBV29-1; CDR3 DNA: TGCAGCGCCCCGAGGGGAGGGGGGCAGGGCTATGGCTACACCTTC; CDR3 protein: CSAPRGGGQGYGYTF
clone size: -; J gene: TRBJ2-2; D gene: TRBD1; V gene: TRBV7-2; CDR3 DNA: TGTGCCAGCAGCCGCGACAGGGTCCCGGGCGGGGAGCTGTTTTTT; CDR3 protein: CASSRDRVPGGELFF
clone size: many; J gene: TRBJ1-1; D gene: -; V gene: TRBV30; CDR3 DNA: TGTGCCTGGAGTGTACAATTGAACACTGAAGCTTTCTTT; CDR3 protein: CAWSVQLNTEAFF
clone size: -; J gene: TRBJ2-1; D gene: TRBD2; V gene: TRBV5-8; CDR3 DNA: TGTGCCAGCAGCCGGGTGGGGACTAGCGGGGGTAGGAATGAGCAGTTCTTC; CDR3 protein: CASSRVGTSGGRNEQFF
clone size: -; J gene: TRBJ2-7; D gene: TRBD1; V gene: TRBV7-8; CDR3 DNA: TGTGCCAGCAGCTTACAGGGGGGACAGGGGAACGGCGAGCAGTACTTC; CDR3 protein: CASSLQGGQGNGEQYF
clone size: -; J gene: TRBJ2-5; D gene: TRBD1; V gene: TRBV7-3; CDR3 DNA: TGTGCCAGCAGCTTAACGACGGACAGGAGAGAGACCCAGTACTTC; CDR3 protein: CASSLTTDRRETQYF
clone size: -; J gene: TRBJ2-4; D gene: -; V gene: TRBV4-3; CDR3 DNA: TGCGCCAGCAGCCAAGAGATAACCAGGGGGGCAATTCAGTACTTC; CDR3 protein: CASSQEITRGAIQYF
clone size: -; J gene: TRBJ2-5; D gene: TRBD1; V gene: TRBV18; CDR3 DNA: TGTGCCAGCTCACCATTTGAGGGGGCTGGAGAGACCCAGTACTTC; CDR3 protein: CASSPFEGAGETQYF
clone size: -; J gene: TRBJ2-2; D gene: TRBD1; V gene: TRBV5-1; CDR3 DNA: TGCGCCAGCACCCTAGACAGGGTCGAGACCGGGGAGCTGTTTTTT; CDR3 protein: CASTLDRVETGELFF
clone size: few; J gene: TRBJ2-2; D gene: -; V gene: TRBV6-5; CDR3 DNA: TGTGCCAGCAGTTCCCACGGGGGGCCCGGCGGGGAGCTGTTTTTT; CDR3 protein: CASSSHGGPGGELFF
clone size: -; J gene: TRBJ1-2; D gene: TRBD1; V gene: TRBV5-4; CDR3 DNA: TGTGCCAGCAGCTTGGAGGGACCGGGACAGAGTTTATATGGCTACACCTTC; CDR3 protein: CASSLEGPGQSLYGYTF